Listed below are T cell receptor beta chains from one sample, sequenced in a study of cytomegalovirus exposure and HLA in healthy donors. TCRdb's table, derived via immunoSEQ multiplex PCR, lists solely in-frame clones and lacks some. This sample has 100,000 to 150,000 clones, with approximately 80% found just once. Sequenced input: PBMCs. Receptor source: a young man in good health and CMV-seronegative. Both conserved end residues are part of each CDR3. The D gene is left open where the match is weak. The size field is filled for only some rows; it gives once, few, many or a size class.

j_call clone_size d_call cdr3_length v_call cdr3_nt cdr3_aa
TRBJ2-6 . . 10 TRBV19 TGTGCCAGTAGGGGGAGGGTCCTGACTTTC CASRGRVLTF
TRBJ2-2 once . 15 TRBV12-5 TGTGCTAGTGGTTTGGACAACAGGGAAACCGGGGAGCTGTTTTTT CASGLDNRETGELFF
TRBJ2-4 . . 17 TRBV11-2 TGTGCCAGCAGGGAATGGAGGGATTCAATAGCCAAAAACATTCAGTACTTC CASREWRDSIAKNIQYF
TRBJ1-6 . . 15 TRBV7-2 TGTGCCAGCAGCTTAGCGGCAGGGTTGAATTCACCCCTCCACTTT CASSLAAGLNSPLHF
TRBJ1-6 few . 15 TRBV28 TGTGCCAGCAGTGATTACACCCCAGGAAATTCACCCCTCCACTTT CASSDYTPGNSPLHF
TRBJ2-3 . TRBD2 15 TRBV7-7 TGTGCCAGCAGCCCCGGCGGGACTATCACAGATACGCAGTATTTT CASSPGGTITDTQYF
TRBJ2-2 . TRBD1 14 TRBV27 TGTGCCAGCATCCCGGGACAGGGGAACGGGGAGCTGTTTTTT CASIPGQGNGELFF
TRBJ2-7 . TRBD1 14 TRBV5-1 TGCGCCAGCAGCTTGCCGGGACAGGGAAAAGAGCAGTACTTC CASSLPGQGKEQYF
TRBJ2-2 . TRBD2 16 TRBV6-6 TGTGCCAGCAGACCTCCCAGCGGGGTAAACACCGGGGAGCTGTTTTTT CASRPPSGVNTGELFF
TRBJ2-5 . . 10 TRBV2 TGTGCCAGCTTTCTGGAGACCCAGTACTTC CASFLETQYF
TRBJ2-5 . TRBD2 16 TRBV27 TGTGCCAGCAGTTTCGGGGCTAGCGGGAGGCGTCAGGCCCAGTACTTC CASSFGASGRRQAQYF
TRBJ1-2 few . 13 TRBV6-5 TGTGCCAGCAGTGAAGCGCGCAGTCGTGGCTACACCTTC CASSEARSRGYTF
TRBJ2-3 few . 12 TRBV6-1 TGTGCCAGCAGCGAGAGGGCAGATACGCAGTATTTT CASSERADTQYF
TRBJ2-7 . TRBD2 15 TRBV6-6 TGTGCCAGCAGTTACTCGCGCGGGAGGTCCGGCGAGCAGTACTTC CASSYSRGRSGEQYF
TRBJ2-7 . . 14 TRBV5-5 TGTGCCAGCAGCTTTGCGGGGCCTACCTACGAGCAGTACTTC CASSFAGPTYEQYF
TRBJ1-1 few . 13 TRBV7-3 TGTGCCAGCAGCTTATTGAGGAACACTGAAGCTTTCTTT CASSLLRNTEAFF
TRBJ2-1 . TRBD1 16 TRBV7-9 TGTGCCAGCAGCTCCCCGGGACAGGGGATCCACAATGAGCAGTTCTTC CASSSPGQGIHNEQFF
TRBJ2-2 . . 16 TRBV21-1 TGTGCCAGCAGCAGAGATAGCGGGATAGAGGCCGGGGAGCTGTTTTTT CASSRDSGIEAGELFF
TRBJ1-2 . . 11 TRBV7-3 TGTGCCAGCAGCCCTCTCTATGGCTACACCTTC CASSPLYGYTF
TRBJ2-1 few . 11 TRBV5-6 TGTGCCAGCAGCTTGGCGAGTGAGCAGTTCTTC CASSLASEQFF
TRBJ1-6 . TRBD1 15 TRBV6-1 TGTGCCAGCAGTGGAAACAGGGGGCGGGATTCACCCCTCCACTTT CASSGNRGRDSPLHF
TRBJ2-3 few TRBD2 16 TRBV9 TGTGCCAGCAGCGTAACTAGCGGGACTAGCACAGATACGCAGTATTTT CASSVTSGTSTDTQYF
TRBJ1-2 . TRBD1 15 TRBV4-1 TGCGCCAGCAGCCAAGATACAGGGGGATCATATGGCTACACCTTC CASSQDTGGSYGYTF
TRBJ2-2 . TRBD2 17 TRBV4-1 TGCGCCAGCAGCCAAGACCCCAGCGGGAGTCGAACCGGGGAGCTGTTTTTT CASSQDPSGSRTGELFF
TRBJ2-5 . TRBD2 14 TRBV18 TGTGCCAGCTCACCCACTAGCGGCAAAGAGACCCAGTACTTC CASSPTSGKETQYF
TRBJ2-1 . . 15 TRBV7-2 TGTGCCAGCAGCCCACGGCGGGGAATAGGCAATGAGCAGTTCTTC CASSPRRGIGNEQFF
TRBJ1-4 . . 18 TRBV7-6 TGTGCCAGCAGCTTAGGTGTTGTGGCAGGGGCTTCCAATGAAAAACTGTTTTTT CASSLGVVAGASNEKLFF
TRBJ1-5 . TRBD1 18 TRBV5-8 TGTGCCAGCAGCAACTGGACAGGGGGATCCTATAGCAATCAGCCCCAGCATTTT CASSNWTGGSYSNQPQHF
TRBJ2-7 . . 16 TRBV19 TGTGCCAGTAGTATAATGCATGCAGGGGAAGACTACGAGCAGTACTTC CASSIMHAGEDYEQYF
TRBJ1-2 . . 13 TRBV10-3 TGTGCCATCAGACATACAGGGACGGATGGCTACACCTTC CAIRHTGTDGYTF
TRBJ2-1 . TRBD2 15 TRBV7-9 TGTGCAGGACTAGCGGGATACCCCGAATACAATGAGCAGTTCTTC CAGLAGYPEYNEQFF
TRBJ2-1 once . 14 TRBV29-1 TGCAGCGTGGCGGGCAAGGACTCCTACAATGAGCAGTTCTTC CSVAGKDSYNEQFF
TRBJ2-7 . TRBD2 15 TRBV7-3 TGTGCCAGCAGCTACACTAGCGGGAGGGCATACGAGCAGTACTTC CASSYTSGRAYEQYF
TRBJ1-6 . TRBD1 13 TRBV30 TGTGCCTGGAGCTACAGGGGTAATTCACCCCTCCACTTT CAWSYRGNSPLHF
TRBJ1-3 . . 13 TRBV10-3 TGTGCCATCAGTGAAGGACTTGGAAACACCATATATTTT CAISEGLGNTIYF
TRBJ2-7 . . 15 TRBV10-2 TGCGCCAGCAGTGAGTATCCAGGGATCTCCTACGAGCAGTACTTC CASSEYPGISYEQYF
TRBJ2-7 . . 13 TRBV18 TGTGCCAGCTCACCATTTGAGGCTCCCGAGCAGTACTTC CASSPFEAPEQYF
TRBJ2-1 . . 13 TRBV27 TGTGCCAGCAGTTTCGACTCAAACAATGAGCAGTTCTTC CASSFDSNNEQFF
TRBJ2-2 . . 13 TRBV5-4 TGTGCCAGCAGCTTGTGGGGGCCCGGGGAGCTGTTTTTT CASSLWGPGELFF
TRBJ2-3 once . 13 TRBV11-2 TGTGCCAGCAGCAATGGGCCTGCCGGGGCGCAGTATTTT CASSNGPAGAQYF
TRBJ2-1 . . 16 TRBV6-5 TGTGCCAGCAGTTACGATCTTGGGCGCTCCTACAATGAGCAGTTCTTC CASSYDLGRSYNEQFF
TRBJ1-3 . TRBD1 16 TRBV23-1 TGCGCCAGCACTGCGGGACAGTATGGCTCTGGAAACACCATATATTTT CASTAGQYGSGNTIYF
TRBJ2-5 . TRBD2 19 TRBV30 TGTGCCTGGAGTGTAATAGGGGGACTAGCGGACCCGCGGGGAGAGACCCAGTACTTC CAWSVIGGLADPRGETQYF
TRBJ2-4 . TRBD2 16 TRBV9 TGTGCCAGCAGCGTGTCCGGGACTAGCGGGGTAAACATTCAGTACTTC CASSVSGTSGVNIQYF
TRBJ2-7 few . 13 TRBV5-4 TGTGCCAGCAGCAAGGGACAAACCTACGAGCAGTACTTC CASSKGQTYEQYF